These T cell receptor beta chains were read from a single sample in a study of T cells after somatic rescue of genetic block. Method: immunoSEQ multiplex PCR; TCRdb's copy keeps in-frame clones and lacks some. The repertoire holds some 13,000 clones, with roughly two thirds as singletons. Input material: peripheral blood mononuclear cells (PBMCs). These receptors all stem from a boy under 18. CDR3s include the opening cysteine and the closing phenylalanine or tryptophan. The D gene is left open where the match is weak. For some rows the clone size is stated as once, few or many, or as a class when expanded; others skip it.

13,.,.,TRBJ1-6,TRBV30,TGTGCCTGGAGTGTGCAGGGTAATTCACCCCTCCACTTT,CAWSVQGNSPLHF
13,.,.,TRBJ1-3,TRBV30,TGTGCCTGGAGCAAGTATACTGGAAACACCATATATTTT,CAWSKYTGNTIYF
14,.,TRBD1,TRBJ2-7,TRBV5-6,TGTGCCAGCAGAATCTGGGACAGGGAATACGAGCAGTACTTC,CASRIWDREYEQYF
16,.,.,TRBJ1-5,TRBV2,TGTGCCAGCAGTCCGACGAAAGGGGGAAGCAATCAGCCCCAGCATTTT,CASSPTKGGSNQPQHF
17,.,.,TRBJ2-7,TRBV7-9,TGTGCCAGCAGCGCCCCACGCTGGACCTCCGATTCCTACGAGCAGTACTTC,CASSAPRWTSDSYEQYF
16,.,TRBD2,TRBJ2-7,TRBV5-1,TGCGCCAGCAGCAACACTAGCGGGAGGCACCTCTACGAGCAGTACTTC,CASSNTSGRHLYEQYF
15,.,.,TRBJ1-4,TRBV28,TGTGCCAGCAGCTGGCGGACCCTTTTTAATGAAAAACTGTTTTTT,CASSWRTLFNEKLFF
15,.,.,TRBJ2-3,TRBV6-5,TGTGCCAGCAGTTTCCGGACAGCTAGCACAGATACGCAGTATTTT,CASSFRTASTDTQYF
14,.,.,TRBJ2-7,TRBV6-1,TGTGCCAGCAGCCGGCAGGGGTTAACCTACGAGCAGTACTTC,CASSRQGLTYEQYF
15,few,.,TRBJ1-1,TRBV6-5,TGTGCCAGCAGCCCGGGGGCGGGCGGGGCCCCTGAAGCTTTCTTT,CASSPGAGGAPEAFF
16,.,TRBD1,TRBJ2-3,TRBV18,TGTGCCAGCTCACCACCTCGGGACAGGGTCGAGGATACGCAGTATTTT,CASSPPRDRVEDTQYF
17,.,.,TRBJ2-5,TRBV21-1,TGTGCCAGCAGCAAATGGGCCTCAAGTAGAGGGGGGGGAGACGGAGACTTC,CASSKWASSRGGGDGDF
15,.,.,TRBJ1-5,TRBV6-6,TGTGCCAGCAGTGCGGGGTTTTATAGCAATCAGCCCCAGCATTTT,CASSAGFYSNQPQHF
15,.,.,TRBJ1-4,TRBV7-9,TGTGCCAGCAGCTTTTGGATCGGTGGGCCAGAAAAACTGTTTTTT,CASSFWIGGPEKLFF
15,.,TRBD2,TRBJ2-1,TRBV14,TGTGCCAGCAGCCAAGTCCTAGCGGGGACGAATGAGCAGTTCTTC,CASSQVLAGTNEQFF
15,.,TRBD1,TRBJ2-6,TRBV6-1,TGTGCCAGCAGATCAGGGGGCACTGGGGCCAACGTCCTGACTTTC,CASRSGGTGANVLTF
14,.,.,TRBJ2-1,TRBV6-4,TGTGCCAGCAGGCGGGGGCCCTCCTACAATGAGCAGTTCTTC,CASRRGPSYNEQFF
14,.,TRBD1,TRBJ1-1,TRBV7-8,TGTGCCAGCAGCTTATACAGGGGAAACACTGAAGCTTTCTTT,CASSLYRGNTEAFF
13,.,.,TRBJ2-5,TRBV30,TGTGCCTGGAGTAGGGACAACCAAGAGACCCAGTACTTC,CAWSRDNQETQYF
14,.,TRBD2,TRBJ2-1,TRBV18,TGTGCCAGCTCACGACTAGCGGGAGTCAATGAGCAGTTCTTC,CASSRLAGVNEQFF
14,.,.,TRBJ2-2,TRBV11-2,TGTGCCAGCAGCTTAGTTCGGCACACCGGGGAGCTGTTTTTT,CASSLVRHTGELFF
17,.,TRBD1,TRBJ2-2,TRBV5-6,TGTGCCAGCAGCTGGGGCGGGGACAGGGCGAACACCGGGGAGCTGTTTTTT,CASSWGGDRANTGELFF
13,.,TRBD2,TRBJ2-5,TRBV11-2,TGTGCCAGCAGCTTAACCCCGCGGGGGGAGCAGTACTTC,CASSLTPRGEQYF
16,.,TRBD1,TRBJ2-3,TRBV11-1,TGTGCCAGCAGCTTAGCCGGGACAGGGAGGACAGATACGCAGTATTTT,CASSLAGTGRTDTQYF
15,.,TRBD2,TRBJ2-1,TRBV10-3,TGTGCCATCAGTGAGTGGAAGCGGGAGAGCAATGAGCAGTTCTTC,CAISEWKRESNEQFF
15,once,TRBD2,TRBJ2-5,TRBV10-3,TGTGCCATCAGTGACACGACTAGCGGGAAAGAGACCCAGTACTTC,CAISDTTSGKETQYF
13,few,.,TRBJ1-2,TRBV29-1,TGCAGCGTTGAAGGTCTTGGCTCTGGAGGCTACACCTTC,CSVEGLGSGGYTF
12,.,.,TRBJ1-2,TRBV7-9,TGTGCCAGCACCCAGGGATTCTATGGCTACACCTTC,CASTQGFYGYTF
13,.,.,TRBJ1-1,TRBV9,TGTGCCAGCAGCGTAGTATATAACACTGAAGCTTTCTTT,CASSVVYNTEAFF
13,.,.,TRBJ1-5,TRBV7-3,TGTGCCAGCAGCTTAACACCGGGGCAGCCCCAGCATTTT,CASSLTPGQPQHF
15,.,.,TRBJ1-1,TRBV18,TGTGCCAGCTCACCCGGCGCCATTCTGAACACTGAAGCTTTCTTT,CASSPGAILNTEAFF
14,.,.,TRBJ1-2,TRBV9,TGTGCCAGCAGCGCCCGACTACTCAGGAATGGCTACACCTTC,CASSARLLRNGYTF
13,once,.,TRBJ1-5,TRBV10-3,TGTGCCATCAGTGGACAGGAGGGACAGCCCCAGCATTTT,CAISGQEGQPQHF
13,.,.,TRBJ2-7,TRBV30,TGTGCCTGGAGTGTATCTTACTCCTACGAGCAGTACTTC,CAWSVSYSYEQYF
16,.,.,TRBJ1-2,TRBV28,TGTGCCAGCAGTTTATTTCAGGGGCGCGCGGGAGGTGGCTACACCTTC,CASSLFQGRAGGGYTF
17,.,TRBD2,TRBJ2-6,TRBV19,TGTGCCAGTAGGGTACTAGCGGGGGGCTCTGGGGCCAACGTCCTGACTTTC,CASRVLAGGSGANVLTF
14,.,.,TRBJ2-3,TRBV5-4,TGTGCCAGCAGCCCCCCTCTTCGCACAGATACGCAGTATTTT,CASSPPLRTDTQYF
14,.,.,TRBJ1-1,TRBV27,TGTGCCAGCAGTTTATGGCGGGGGGGTACTGAAGCTTTCTTT,CASSLWRGGTEAFF
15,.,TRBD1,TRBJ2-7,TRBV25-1,TGTGCCAGCAGTGGTCGGGACAGGGGTATCTACGAGCAGTACTTC,CASSGRDRGIYEQYF
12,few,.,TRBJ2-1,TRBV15,TGTGCCACCCAGCATAACCATAATGAGCAGTTCTTC,CATQHNHNEQFF
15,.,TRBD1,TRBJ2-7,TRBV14,TGTGCCAGCAGCCAAGGACAGGGGGGCTCCTACGAGCAGTACTTC,CASSQGQGGSYEQYF
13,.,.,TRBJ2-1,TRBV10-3,TGTGCCATCGGGGGGCCTTATCGGAATGAGCAGTTCTTC,CAIGGPYRNEQFF
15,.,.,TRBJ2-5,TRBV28,TGTGCCAGCAGTCCAATAGCGCCCTACCAAGAGACCCAGTACTTC,CASSPIAPYQETQYF
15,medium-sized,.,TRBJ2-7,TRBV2,TGTGCCAGCAATTTCCACGGGGGTACCTCCTACGAGCAGTACTTC,CASNFHGGTSYEQYF
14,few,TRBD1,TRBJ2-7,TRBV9,TGTGCCAGCAGCGTAGGGACAGGGGCCTACGAGCAGTACTTC,CASSVGTGAYEQYF
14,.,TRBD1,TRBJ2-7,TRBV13,TGTGCCAGCAGCTTAGTGGGACAGGGATACGAGCAGTACTTC,CASSLVGQGYEQYF
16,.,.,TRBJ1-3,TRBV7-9,TGTGCCAGCAGCTTTCCGGTAAAAAACCCTGGAAACACCATATATTTT,CASSFPVKNPGNTIYF
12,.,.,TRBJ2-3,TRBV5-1,TGCGCCAGCAGCGGTAACACAGATACGCAGTATTTT,CASSGNTDTQYF
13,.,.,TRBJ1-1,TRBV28,TGTGCCAGCAGTTTATGGGCGGGACACGAAGCTTTCTTT,CASSLWAGHEAFF
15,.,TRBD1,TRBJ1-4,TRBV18,TGTGCCAGCTCCCTCAGGGGGCCCGCTAATGAAAAACTGTTTTTT,CASSLRGPANEKLFF
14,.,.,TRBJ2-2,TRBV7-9,TGTGCCAGCAGCTCCTGGACAGTCACCGGGGAGCTGTTTTTT,CASSSWTVTGELFF
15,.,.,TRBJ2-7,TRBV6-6,TGTGCCAGCAGTTACTCGTACGGGAGCTCCTACGAGCAGTACTTC,CASSYSYGSSYEQYF
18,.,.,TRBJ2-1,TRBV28,TGTGCCAGCAGTTTAGCTTCTGAGGGCGGGACTTTCGACAATGAGCAGTTCTTC,CASSLASEGGTFDNEQFF
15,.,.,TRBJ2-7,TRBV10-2,TGCGCCAGCAGTGAAGGTCAGATCGGGCTCCACGAGCAGTACTTC,CASSEGQIGLHEQYF